This entry features one T cell receptor (beta chain) sequence. The data stem from a study of blood T cell repertoires in COVID-19. Across the whole study: There were acute and convalescent COVID-19 samples, and they came from the United States, Italy and Spain.

The CDR3 has 14 residues. Trimming took off 7 bases at V and 5 bases at J, with 12 bases between the two ends. Germline V gene lookup returns CDR1 MNHEY and CDR2 SMNVEV (reference sequence). Data came from immunoSEQ multiplex PCR; TCRdb stores just in-frame clones and leaves some out. The sample includes 120,000 or so clones, 75% to 90% seen only once; the top ten take over 7%. The source is a human donor in a cohort sampled during active COVID-19. Sequencing used peripheral blood. V gene TRBV27 combines with J gene TRBJ1-6, with D possibly matching TRBD1 (5 bases). The CDR3 loop is CASTVDRNNSPLHF. CDR3 sequence (DNA): TGTGCCAGCACCGTTGACAGAAATAATTCACCCCTCCACTTT.